What follows is one TCR beta chain and its context. Its antigen is unknown. The sample is drawn from a study of cytomegalovirus exposure and HLA in healthy donors. Broader study findings: In a later analysis, parvovirus B19, influenza, CMV and Epstein-Barr virus appeared linked to several top co-occurrence clusters. Testing in vitro showed a few CMV-associated chains specific for CMV antigens. For presence/absence analyses, sequencing depth was assumed to be roughly uniform across donors.

60 Vbeta and 13 Jbeta primers were used in PCR. The method was immunoSEQ multiplex PCR; TCRdb's version includes in-frame clones alone and lacks a portion of them. The profile shows about 150,000 clones, roughly 80% of them singletons. Germline lookup yields CDR1 SGDLS and CDR2 YYNGEE. This CDR3 has 14 amino acids. V was clipped by 7 bases and J by 5 bases, with 16 bases between them. This sequence originates from a woman aged 40-49 years in good health and CMV-seronegative. The sequenced material came from PBMCs. V usage is TRBV9 and J usage is TRBJ2-1; tentatively, D is TRBD2 (6 bases). CDR3 loop: CASGAGSFDNEQFF. CDR3 in DNA: TGTGCCAGCGGCGCGGGGTCCTTCGACAATGAGCAGTTCTTC.